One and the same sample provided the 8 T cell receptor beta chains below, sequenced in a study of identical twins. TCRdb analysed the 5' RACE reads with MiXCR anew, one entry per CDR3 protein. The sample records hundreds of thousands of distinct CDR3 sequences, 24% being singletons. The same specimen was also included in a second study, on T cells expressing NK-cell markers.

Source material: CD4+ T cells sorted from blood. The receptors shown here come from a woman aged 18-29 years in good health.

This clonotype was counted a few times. The CDR3 DNA reads as TGTGCCAGCTCACCACAGGGATGGGGACGCACAGATACGCAGTATTTT. Translating gives CASSPQGWGRTDTQYF. The genes are TRBV18 and TRBJ2-3; D possibly uses TRBD1 or TRBD2 (5 bases each). CDR1 and CDR2 from the germline V gene are KGHSH and LQKENI. CDR3 length: 16 residues. Trimming removed 1 base at V and 1 base at J, with 12 bases between.

For the CDR3, the DNA is TGTGCCACCCAGGGAGGTCCATCCTACAATGAGCAGTTCTTC. Translation gives CATQGGPSYNEQFF. The chain uses TRBV6-1 and TRBJ2-1; tentative D call: TRBD2 (6 bases). This CDR3 is built from 14 residues. The V and J ends lost 10 bases and 1 base respectively, with 14 bases between them. Per the germline V gene, CDR1 is MNHNS and CDR2 is SASEGT.

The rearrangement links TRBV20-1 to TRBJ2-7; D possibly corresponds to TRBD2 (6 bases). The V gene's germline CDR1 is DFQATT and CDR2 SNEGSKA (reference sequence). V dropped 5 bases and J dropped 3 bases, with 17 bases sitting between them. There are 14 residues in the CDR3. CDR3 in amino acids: CSAPRQAGLYEQYF. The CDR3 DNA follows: TGCAGTGCTCCCCGCCAAGCGGGCCTCTACGAGCAGTACTTC.

CDR3 coding DNA: TGTGCCAGCACCCGGGACAGACCCACAGATACGCAGTATTTT. Translation: CASTRDRPTDTQYF. The chain couples TRBV6-2 or TRBV6-3 to TRBJ2-3; 7 nucleotides line up with TRBD1. The germline CDR1 and CDR2 sequences are MNHEY and SVGEGT. The length of the CDR3 is 14 residues. V lost 7 bases to trimming and J lost 2 bases; unmatched junction nucleotides: 6.

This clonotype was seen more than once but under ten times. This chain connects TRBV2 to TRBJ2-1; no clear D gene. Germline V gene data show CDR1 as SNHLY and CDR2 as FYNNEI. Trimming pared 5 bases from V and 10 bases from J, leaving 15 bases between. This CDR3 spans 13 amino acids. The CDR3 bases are TGTGCCAGCAGTTCCCGGAATTTTCGGGAGCAGTTCTTC. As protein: CASSSRNFREQFF.

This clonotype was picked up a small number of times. The CDR3 here is CATRLAANTGELFF. The CDR3 DNA reads TGTGCCACCCGACTAGCGGCAAACACCGGGGAGCTGTTTTTT. This chain links TRBV10-3 with TRBJ2-2, with 9 bases aligning to TRBD2. V gave up 10 bases and J gave up 2 bases; unmatched junction bases: 5. This CDR3 contains 14 residues. The germline gives CDR1 ENHRY, CDR2 SYGVKD.

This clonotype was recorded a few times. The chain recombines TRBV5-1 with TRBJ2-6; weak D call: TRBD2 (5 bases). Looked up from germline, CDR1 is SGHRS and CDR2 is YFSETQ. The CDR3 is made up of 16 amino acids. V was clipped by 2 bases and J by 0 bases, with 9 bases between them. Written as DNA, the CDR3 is TGCGCCAGCAGCTTCGTCGCGGGCTCTGGGGCCAACGTCCTGACTTTC. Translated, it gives CASSFVAGSGANVLTF.

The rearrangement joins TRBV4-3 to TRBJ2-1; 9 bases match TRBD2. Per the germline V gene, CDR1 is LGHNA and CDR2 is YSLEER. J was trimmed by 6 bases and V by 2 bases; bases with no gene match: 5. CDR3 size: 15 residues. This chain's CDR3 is CASSQRGRAFNEQFF. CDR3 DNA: TGCGCCAGCAGCCAACGCGGGAGGGCCTTCAATGAGCAGTTCTTC.